This entry lists 2 T cell receptor beta chains sequenced from one sample in a study of T-cell reconstitution after alpha-beta-depleted transplantation in children. A library of TCRbeta sequences, prepared with unique molecular identifiers, was generated. TCRdb recomputed calls from the PCR reads with MiXCR, one row per CDR3 protein. This repertoire shows around 420,000 distinct CDR3 sequences, 15% to 20% found once; its top ten account for around 28%. The input for sequencing was PBMCs, mostly from graft donor cells, taken 360 days after TCRalphabeta/CD19-depleted stem cell transplant. These receptors were obtained from a boy in the first two years of life who had a stem cell transplant for Wiskott-Aldrich syndrome, so the T cells may come from the graft donor.

This clonotype appeared a few times. This chain uses TRBV6-2 or TRBV6-3 with TRBJ2-7; 12 bases are shared with TRBD2. The germline V gene encodes CDR1 MNHEY and CDR2 SVGEGT. The CDR3 extends over 19 amino acids. Germline trimming cut 2 bases from V and 2 bases from J; bases unmatched to any gene: 13. CDR3 sequence reads: CASSYKPARTSGTPYEQYF. The CDR3 nucleotides are TGTGCCAGCAGTTACAAGCCTGCTCGGACTAGCGGGACCCCCTACGAGCAGTACTTC.

The genes are TRBV5-1 and TRBJ2-3, with TRBD1 identical over 7 bases. CDR3 length: 14 amino acids. Per germline, CDR1 SGHRS and CDR2 YFSETQ. V lost 6 bases and J lost 1; bases outside the gene matches: 5. CDR3 sequence: CASTWTGGTDTQYF. The CDR3, as DNA: TGCGCCAGCACGTGGACAGGCGGCACAGATACGCAGTATTTT.